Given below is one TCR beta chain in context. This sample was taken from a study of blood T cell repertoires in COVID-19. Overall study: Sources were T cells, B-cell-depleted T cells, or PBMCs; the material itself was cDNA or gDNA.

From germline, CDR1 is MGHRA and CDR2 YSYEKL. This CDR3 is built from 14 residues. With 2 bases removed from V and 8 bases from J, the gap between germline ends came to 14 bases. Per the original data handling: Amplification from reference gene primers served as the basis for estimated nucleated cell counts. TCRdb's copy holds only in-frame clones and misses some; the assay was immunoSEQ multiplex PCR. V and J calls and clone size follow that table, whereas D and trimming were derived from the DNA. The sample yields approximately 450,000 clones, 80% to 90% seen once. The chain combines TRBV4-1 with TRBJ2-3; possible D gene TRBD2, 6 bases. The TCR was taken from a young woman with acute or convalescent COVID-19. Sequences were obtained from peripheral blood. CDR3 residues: CASSQTGLPGTQYF. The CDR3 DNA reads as TGCGCCAGCAGCCAAACGGGACTCCCCGGTACGCAGTATTTT.